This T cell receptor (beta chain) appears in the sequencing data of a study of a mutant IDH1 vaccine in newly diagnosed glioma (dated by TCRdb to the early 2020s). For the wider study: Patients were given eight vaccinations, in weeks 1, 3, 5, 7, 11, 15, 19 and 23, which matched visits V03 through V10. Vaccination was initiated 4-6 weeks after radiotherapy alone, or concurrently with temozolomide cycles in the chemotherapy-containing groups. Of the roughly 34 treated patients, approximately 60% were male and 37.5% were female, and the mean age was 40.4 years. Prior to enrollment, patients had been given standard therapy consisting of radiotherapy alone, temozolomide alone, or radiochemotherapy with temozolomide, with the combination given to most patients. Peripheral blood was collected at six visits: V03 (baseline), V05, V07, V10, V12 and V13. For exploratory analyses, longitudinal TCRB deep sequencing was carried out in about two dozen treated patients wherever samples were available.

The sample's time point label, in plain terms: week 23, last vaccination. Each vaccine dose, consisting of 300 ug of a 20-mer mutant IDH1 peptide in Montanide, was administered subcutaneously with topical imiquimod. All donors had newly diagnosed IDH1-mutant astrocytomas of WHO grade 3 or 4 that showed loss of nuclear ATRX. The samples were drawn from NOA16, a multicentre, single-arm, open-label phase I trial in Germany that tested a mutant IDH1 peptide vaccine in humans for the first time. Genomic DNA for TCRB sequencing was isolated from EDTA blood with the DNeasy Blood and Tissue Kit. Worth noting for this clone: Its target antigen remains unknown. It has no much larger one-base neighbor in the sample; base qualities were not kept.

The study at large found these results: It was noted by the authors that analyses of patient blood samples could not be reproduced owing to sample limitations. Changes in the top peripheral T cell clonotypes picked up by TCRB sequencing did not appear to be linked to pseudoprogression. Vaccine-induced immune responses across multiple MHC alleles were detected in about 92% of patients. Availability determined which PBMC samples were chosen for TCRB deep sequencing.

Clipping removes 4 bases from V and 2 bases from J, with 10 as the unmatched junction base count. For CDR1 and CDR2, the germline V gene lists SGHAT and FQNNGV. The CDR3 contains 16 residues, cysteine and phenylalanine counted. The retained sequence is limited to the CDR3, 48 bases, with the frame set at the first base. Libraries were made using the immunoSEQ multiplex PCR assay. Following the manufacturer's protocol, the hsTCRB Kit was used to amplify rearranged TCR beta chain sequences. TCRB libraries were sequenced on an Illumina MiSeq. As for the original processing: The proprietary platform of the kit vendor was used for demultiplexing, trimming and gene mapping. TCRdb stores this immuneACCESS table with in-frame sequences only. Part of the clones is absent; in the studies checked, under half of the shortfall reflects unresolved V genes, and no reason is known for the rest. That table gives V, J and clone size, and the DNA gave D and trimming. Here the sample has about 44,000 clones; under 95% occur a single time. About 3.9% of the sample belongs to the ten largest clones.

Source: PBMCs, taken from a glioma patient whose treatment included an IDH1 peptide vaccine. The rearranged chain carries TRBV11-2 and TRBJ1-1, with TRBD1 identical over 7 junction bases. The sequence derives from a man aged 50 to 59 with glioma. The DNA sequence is TGTGCCAGCAGCTCCCCAACCGGGACAGTAAACACTGAAGCTTTCTTT. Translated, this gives CASSSPTGTVNTEAFF.